The 31 T cell receptor beta chains below come from one sample, sequenced in a study of cytomegalovirus exposure and HLA in healthy donors. The PCR employed 60 Vbeta primers together with 13 Jbeta primers. Clones were sequenced by immunoSEQ multiplex PCR, and TCRdb holds only the in-frame ones, with some missing. The table lists some 200,000 clones, around 83% of them singletons. The sequencing input was PBMCs. These receptors were taken from a woman in her 40s in good health and CMV-seronegative.

This sequence joins TRBV28 and TRBJ2-1; 9 bases align to TRBD2. The germline CDR1 and CDR2 sequences are MDHEN and SYDVKM. V shed 4 bases and J 8 bases; nucleotides not matched to a gene: 18. The CDR3 is made up of 18 amino acids. The CDR3 region is CASSSYGSSGRLRDEQFF. As DNA, the CDR3 is TGTGCCAGCAGTTCGTACGGGAGTAGCGGGAGATTAAGGGATGAGCAGTTCTTC. Combining the CDR3 with reference TRBV28 and TRBJ2-1 gives the whole variable domain DVKVTQSSRYLVKRTGEKVFLECVQDMDHENMFWYRQDPGLGLRLIYFSYDVKMKEKGDIPEGYSVSREKKERFSLILESASTNQTSMYLCASSSYGSSGRLRDEQFFGPGTRLTVL.

The chain is built from TRBV19 and TRBJ1-2; D is undetermined. CDR3 size: 15 residues. Germline CDR1 is LNHDA and CDR2 is SQIVND (reference sequence). The V end was cut by 0 bases, the J end by 5 bases, with 13 bases between. CDR3 amino acids: CASSIDLWAAYGYTF. CDR3 coding DNA: TGTGCCAGTAGTATAGATCTTTGGGCAGCTTATGGCTACACCTTC.

This rearrangement joins TRBV7-3 to TRBJ2-3, with D hard to call. Looked up from germline, CDR1 is SGHTA and CDR2 is FQGTGA. The V end lost 6 bases, the J end lost 0 bases, and 16 bases lay between the germline ends. This CDR3 comprises 16 residues. The CDR3 nucleotides read TGTGCCAGCAGTCGTTTAGCTGTTCCTAGCACAGATACGCAGTATTTT. Translation gives CASSRLAVPSTDTQYF.

The gene calls are TRBV11-3 and TRBJ2-1, with 8 bases aligning to TRBD2. The CDR3 spans 16 residues. Germline loops: CDR1 SGHNT, CDR2 YENEEA. V lost 4 bases, J lost 8 bases, and 13 bases stayed unmatched. This CDR3 reads CASSSQAGVSRDEQFF. In DNA, the CDR3 is TGTGCCAGCAGCTCCCAAGCGGGAGTTTCCCGGGATGAGCAGTTCTTC.

This clone occurred a few times. The V gene is TRBV9, the J gene TRBJ2-3, with D tentatively TRBD2 (6 bases). This CDR3 contains 15 residues. The germline V and J ends were trimmed by 3 bases and 2 bases, with 13 bases remaining between them. Germline values: CDR1 SGDLS, CDR2 YYNGEE. The CDR3 nucleotides read TGTGCCAGCAGCGAGTCTAGCGAGTTCACAGATACGCAGTATTTT. The encoded protein is CASSESSEFTDTQYF.

The V and J genes are TRBV18 and TRBJ1-1, with 9 bases that match TRBD1. V gave up 5 bases and J gave up 4 bases; unmatched junction bases: 8. CDR3 length: 15 amino acids. Germline V gene data show CDR1 as KGHSH and CDR2 as LQKENI. CDR3 in DNA: TGTGCCAGCTCAACAACAGGGGGCACAAGCACTGAAGCTTTCTTT. This sequence encodes CASSTTGGTSTEAFF.

The V call is TRBV28, the J call TRBJ2-1; 8 bases are a match to TRBD2. The CDR3 is 17 residues long. V dropped 4 bases and J dropped 8; count of bases not matched to a gene: 16. CDR1 is MDHEN and CDR2 is SYDVKM in the germline V gene. CDR3 in DNA: TGTGCCAGCAGTTCCCCGGGGGGGACGGGACTAGGGGATGAGCAGTTCTTC. This translates into CASSSPGGTGLGDEQFF.

This chain links TRBV11-2 with TRBJ2-7, with 9 positions matching TRBD2. The CDR3 sequence is 14 residues long. J gave up 5 bases and V 4 bases, and 6 bases lay outside the gene matches. Germline assignment: CDR1 SGHAT and CDR2 FQNNGV. The CDR3 nucleotides read TGTGCCAGCAGCTGGACTAGCGTGGCCCACGAGCAGTACTTC. Translated: CASSWTSVAHEQYF.

This clone occurred a few times. This rearrangement joins TRBV18 to TRBJ2-5, with D possibly being TRBD1 (6 bases). Germline V lookup: CDR1 KGHSH, CDR2 LQKENI. Trimming removed 2 bases at V and 5 bases at J, with 6 bases between. The CDR3 sequence is 12 residues long. CDR3 DNA sequence: TGTGCCAGCTCACCAAGGGGGGAGACCCAGTACTTC. This encodes CASSPRGETQYF.

The chain has TRBV11-2 and TRBJ2-3; tentative D call: TRBD2 (6 bases). The germline gives CDR1 SGHAT, CDR2 FQNNGV. CDR3 length equals 16 residues. Between the trimmed V and J ends, which lost 1 base and 0 bases, there was a span of 11 bases. The CDR3 is CASSLGAGISTDTQYF. The CDR3 nucleotides are TGTGCCAGCAGCTTAGGTGCGGGAATTAGCACAGATACGCAGTATTTT.

The chain combines TRBV5-1 with TRBJ2-2, with 12 bases lining up with TRBD2. With V trimmed by 2 bases and J by 0 bases, 2 bases remained unmatched. Germline CDR1 SGHRS, CDR2 YFSETQ. The CDR3 contains 17 residues. In DNA form, the CDR3 reads TGCGCCAGCAGCTTCCGGACTAGCGGGACGAACACCGGGGAGCTGTTTTTT. Amino acids: CASSFRTSGTNTGELFF. The variable domain in full, completed from reference TRBV5-1 and TRBJ2-2, reads KAGVTQTPRYLIKTRGQQVTLSCSPISGHRSVSWYQQTPGQGLQFLFEYFSETQRNKGNFPGRFSGRQFSNSRSEMNVSTLELGDSALYLCASSFRTSGTNTGELFFGEGSRLTVL.

The rearrangement uses TRBV7-2 and TRBJ1-2, with D hard to call. The CDR3 length is 13 residues. The ends were cut back, 5 bases at V and 4 bases at J, with 11 bases in the middle. The germline CDR1 and CDR2 sequences are SGHTA and FQGNSA. The CDR3 nucleotides are TGTGCCAGCAGCCCCCACGAAGCCTATGGCTACACCTTC. It translates to CASSPHEAYGYTF.

The J gene is TRBJ2-1, the V gene TRBV15; 7 bases line up with TRBD2. The CDR3 covers 15 residues. J was trimmed by 5 bases and V by 2 bases; bases with no gene match: 6. Germline V gene data show CDR1 as LNHNV and CDR2 as YYDKDF (reference sequence). In DNA, the CDR3 is TGTGCCACCAGCAGACCGATACTAGCGAACAATGAGCAGTTCTTC. This codes for CATSRPILANNEQFF.

The rearrangement uses TRBV11-2 and TRBJ1-4; unclear D gene. Germline V gene lookup returns CDR1 SGHAT and CDR2 FQNNGV. This CDR3 spans 15 amino acids. The V and J ends lost 4 bases and 8 bases respectively, with 17 bases between them. The CDR3 DNA sequence: TGTGCCAGCAGCTCGCCAACGGGGTTACGGGAAAAACTGTTTTTT. Protein: CASSSPTGLREKLFF.

The CDR3 loop is CASSYGTPQETQYF. DNA of the CDR3: TGCGCCAGCAGCTATGGGACACCCCAAGAGACCCAGTACTTC. The chain uses TRBV5-1 and TRBJ2-5, with D possibly being TRBD1 (6 bases). Trimming removed 3 bases at V and 1 base at J, with 10 bases between. Per the germline V gene, CDR1 is SGHRS and CDR2 is YFSETQ. CDR3 size: 14 residues.

This chain joins TRBV30 and TRBJ1-5; 10 bases fit TRBD1. The CDR3 is 16 residues long. Germline V CDR1 and CDR2: GTSNPN, SVGIG (reference sequence). V lost 3 bases to trimming and J lost 7 bases; unmatched junction nucleotides: 12. In nucleotides, the CDR3 is TGTGCCTGGAGCGGTACGACAGGGGGCTGGCGGCAGCCCCAGCATTTT. The encoded protein is CAWSGTTGGWRQPQHF.

The chain recombines TRBV27 with TRBJ1-1; no firm D call. The CDR3 is 16 amino acids. CDR1 is MNHEY, CDR2 SMNVEV, per germline (reference sequence). V lost 6 bases, J lost 0 bases, and 17 bases lay in between. CDR3 sequence reads: CASSLLGTAMNTEAFF. The CDR3 bases are TGTGCCAGCAGCCTCCTGGGCACCGCTATGAACACTGAAGCTTTCTTT.

This clone was recorded only once. The chain recombines TRBV18 with TRBJ2-7; 7 nucleotides align to TRBD2. With V trimmed by 6 bases and J by 7 bases, 12 bases remained unmatched. The germline V gene has CDR1 KGHSH and CDR2 LQKENI. CDR3 size: 14 residues. CDR3 DNA sequence: TGTGCCAGCTCCGCCGGGACGGGGGGTTTAGAGCAGTACTTC. Translating it yields CASSAGTGGLEQYF.

The chain couples TRBV14 to TRBJ2-1; tentatively, D is TRBD2 (6 bases). The CDR3 consists of 14 residues. The V end was cut by 4 bases, the J end by 8 bases, with 15 bases between. Germline loops: CDR1 SGHDN, CDR2 FVKESK. CDR3 DNA sequence: TGTGCCAGCAGCCTGGGGAGGAAGAGGGATGAGCAGTTCTTC. This gives the protein CASSLGRKRDEQFF.

This clone was picked up a small number of times. The chain employs TRBV2 and TRBJ1-5, with D maybe TRBD1 (5 bases). The V gene's germline CDR1 is SNHLY and CDR2 FYNNEI. CDR3 length: 15 residues. Trimming removed 3 bases from V and 5 bases from J, with 14 bases in between. The CDR3 region is CASSDKGRADQPQHF. CDR3 nucleotides: TGTGCCAGCAGTGATAAGGGCAGGGCGGATCAGCCCCAGCATTTT.

The chain joins TRBV4-1 to TRBJ1-6, with 7 positions matching TRBD1. The CDR3 has 16 amino acids. Germline CDR1 and CDR2: MGHRA and YSYEKL. The V and J ends lost 3 bases and 9 bases, in that order; junction bases with no gene match: 11. The CDR3, as DNA: TGCGCCAGCAGCCAGGCTGAGTCAGGGGGAATTTCACCCCTCCACTTT. This translates into CASSQAESGGISPLHF.

CDR3 coding DNA: TGTGCCAGCAGCTTAACAGGGACTAGCGGGAGGGCCGCGCAGTACTTC. Its translation is CASSLTGTSGRAAQYF. The chain joins TRBV5-6 to TRBJ2-7; 16 bases match TRBD2. After removal of 2 bases from V and 9 bases from J, the junction contained 8 bases not matched to a gene. CDR3 length: 16 residues. The germline CDR1 and CDR2 sequences are SGHDT and YYEEEE.

J is TRBJ2-3 and V is TRBV5-1; 8 bases are a match to TRBD2. In germline, CDR1 is SGHRS, CDR2 YFSETQ. The CDR3 covers 18 residues. With 0 bases clipped from V and 1 base from J, the junction kept 10 bases outside the gene matches. The CDR3 DNA sequence: TGCGCCAGCAGCTTGGCGGGGTCGAGCGGGGGCGGCACAGATACGCAGTATTTT. It encodes CASSLAGSSGGGTDTQYF. Full variable domain (outside the CDR3, taken from reference TRBV5-1 and TRBJ2-3): KAGVTQTPRYLIKTRGQQVTLSCSPISGHRSVSWYQQTPGQGLQFLFEYFSETQRNKGNFPGRFSGRQFSNSRSEMNVSTLELGDSALYLCASSLAGSSGGGTDTQYFGPGTRLTVL.

This clone appeared once. The chain combines TRBV5-1 with TRBJ2-1; 9 bases are a match to TRBD2. The CDR3 is 18 amino acids. The V gene's germline CDR1 is SGHRS and CDR2 YFSETQ. Trimming removed 0 bases from V and 6 bases from J; junction bases left unmatched: 13. The CDR3 sequence is CASSLALRAGGLRNEQFF. The DNA for the CDR3 is TGCGCCAGCAGCTTGGCCTTACGAGCGGGAGGCCTTCGCAATGAGCAGTTCTTC.

The chain carries TRBV30 and TRBJ2-7; 7 positions match TRBD1. The CDR3 contains 15 residues. The germline V gene encodes CDR1 GTSNPN and CDR2 SVGIG (reference sequence). V lost 0 bases to trimming and J lost 2 bases; unmatched junction nucleotides: 7. CDR3 nucleotide sequence: TGTGCCTGGAGTGTACGAAGGGGGCGCCCCTACGAGCAGTACTTC. Amino acid sequence: CAWSVRRGRPYEQYF.

This clone was seen just once. This chain connects TRBV9 to TRBJ2-1; D is ambiguous. V dropped 4 bases and J dropped 5 bases, with 16 bases sitting between them. The germline V gene has CDR1 SGDLS and CDR2 YYNGEE. This CDR3 contains 15 residues. The CDR3 sequence: CASSLPGIWHNEQFF. CDR3 sequence (DNA): TGTGCCAGCAGCCTACCGGGTATTTGGCACAATGAGCAGTTCTTC. Filled out from reference TRBV9 and TRBJ2-1, the complete variable domain reads DSGVTQTPKHLITATGQRVTLRCSPRSGDLSVYWYQQSLDQGLQFLIQYYNGEERAKGNILERFSAQQFPDLHSELNLSSLELGDSALYFCASSLPGIWHNEQFFGPGTRLTVL.

The gene calls are TRBV11-3 and TRBJ2-1; 9 positions agree with TRBD2. This CDR3 is 16 amino acids long. The germline gives CDR1 SGHNT, CDR2 YENEEA. Losses at the gene ends were 4 bases for V and 0 bases for J; bases not matched to a gene: 4. The CDR3 region has the DNA TGTGCCAGCAGCTGGAGCGGGAGGAGCTCCTACAATGAGCAGTTCTTC. This gives the protein CASSWSGRSSYNEQFF.

The gene calls are TRBV7-8 and TRBJ1-5, with 8 bases that match TRBD1. Losses at the gene ends were 5 bases for V and 2 bases for J; bases not matched to a gene: 2. Germline loops: CDR1 SGHVS, CDR2 FQNEAQ. This CDR3 spans 14 amino acids. The CDR3 nucleotides read TGTGCCAGCAGCCTACAGGGGGGCAATCAGCCCCAGCATTTT. Its translation is CASSLQGGNQPQHF.

This clone showed up just once. The chain employs TRBV7-6 and TRBJ2-3, with D possibly TRBD2 on 7 matching bases. Per the germline V gene, CDR1 is SGHVS and CDR2 is FNYEAQ. The CDR3 consists of 16 residues. Trimming removed 4 bases from V and 2 bases from J, with 16 bases in between. The CDR3 DNA sequence: TGTGCCAGCAGCTGGGGGGCGGGGGAAGTCACAGATACGCAGTATTTT. This encodes CASSWGAGEVTDTQYF.

V is TRBV6-1 and J is TRBJ2-4; 8 nucleotides agree with TRBD2. Germline V gene data show CDR1 as MNHNS and CDR2 as SASEGT. The CDR3 has 15 amino acids. J lost 1 base, V lost 5 bases, and 4 bases had no gene match. The DNA of the CDR3 is TGTGCCAGCAGTCATAGCGGGACTGCCAAAAACATTCAGTACTTC. It translates to CASSHSGTAKNIQYF.

The chain uses TRBV5-6 and TRBJ2-1; TRBD2 matches 9 bases. In germline, CDR1 is SGHDT, CDR2 YYEEEE. After removal of 5 bases from V and 2 bases from J, the junction contained 5 bases not matched to a gene. This CDR3 region has 15 residues. The CDR3 region is CASRRLADTYNEQFF. In nucleotides, the CDR3 is TGTGCCAGCAGGAGACTAGCGGATACCTACAATGAGCAGTTCTTC.